These 27 T cell receptor beta chains were sequenced from one sample in a study of blood T cell repertoires in COVID-19 (dated by TCRdb to the early 2020s). The library was made by the immunoSEQ multiplex PCR assay. Held by TCRdb, this immuneACCESS table contains in-frame sequences only and omits some clones. Under half of the omission traces to an unresolved V gene where checked; the cause of the rest is unknown. The table for this sample lists about 220,000 clones; 80% to 85% of them were counted only once. The ten largest clones add up to 15% to 20% of the sample. The specimen sequenced was peripheral blood. These receptors originate from a young man with active or convalescent COVID-19.

This clone was found once. The V call is TRBV13, the J call TRBJ1-2; tentative D call: TRBD1 (6 bases). The CDR3 is 17 amino acids. Germline V CDR1 and CDR2: PRHDT, FYEKMQ (reference sequence). Trimming pared 5 bases from V and 2 bases from J, leaving 21 bases between. Written as DNA, the CDR3 is TGTGCCAGCAGCCCGACCGGGACACGGGGCAGAAACTATGGCTACACCTTC. Translation gives CASSPTGTRGRNYGYTF.

The chain combines TRBV7-2 with TRBJ1-6; D unresolved. From germline, CDR1 is SGHTA and CDR2 FQGNSA. V was pared by 2 bases and J by 6 bases, with 14 bases between. This CDR3 comprises 16 residues. In DNA form, the CDR3 reads TGTGCCAGCAGCTTATTCTCGGGTTTCGGTAATTCACCCCTCCACTTT. It yields the protein CASSLFSGFGNSPLHF.

The chain recombines TRBV28 with TRBJ1-2; a weak D match, TRBD1 (5 bases). Trimming cost V 3 bases and J 4 bases, with 15 bases left between them. The CDR3 length is 15 residues. Germline V CDR1 and CDR2: MDHEN, SYDVKM. The CDR3 sequence: CASSFWGTGSYGYTF. The CDR3, as DNA: TGTGCCAGCAGTTTCTGGGGCACAGGAAGCTATGGCTACACCTTC.

V and J are TRBV11-1 and TRBJ1-1; the match to TRBD1 covers 7 bases. There are 14 residues in the CDR3. Trimming removed 4 bases from V and 1 base from J; junction bases left unmatched: 3. Germline V lookup: CDR1 SGHAT, CDR2 FQDESV (reference sequence). The CDR3 is CASSWRTGNTEAFF. The DNA of the CDR3 is TGTGCCAGCAGCTGGCGGACAGGGAACACTGAAGCTTTCTTT.

This chain joins TRBV27 and TRBJ2-1; 8 nucleotides agree with TRBD2. The CDR3 is 15 residues long. Germline CDR1 MNHEY, CDR2 SMNVEV (reference sequence). The V segment lost 4 bases and the J segment 2 bases; nucleotides outside the gene matches: 4. The CDR3, as DNA: TGTGCCAGCAGTTGGACTAGCCTGACCTACAATGAGCAGTTCTTC. Translated, it gives CASSWTSLTYNEQFF.

The V gene is TRBV7-3, the J gene TRBJ2-3; D uncertain. V was trimmed by 3 bases and J by 5 bases, leaving 15 bases between them. Germline V gene sequence: CDR1 SGHTA, CDR2 FQGTGA. This CDR3 has 15 residues. In nucleotides, the CDR3 is TGTGCCAGCAGCTTGGTCCGGTTAGCTGTAGATACGCAGTATTTT. As protein: CASSLVRLAVDTQYF.

V gene TRBV27 combines with J gene TRBJ1-1, with 7 nucleotides matching TRBD1. The germline V gene encodes CDR1 MNHEY and CDR2 SMNVEV (reference sequence). V lost 5 bases, J lost 7 bases, and 10 bases stayed unmatched. CDR3 length: 14 amino acids. This CDR3 reads CASSPTPDRLEAFF. The CDR3 DNA reads as TGTGCCAGCAGTCCTACTCCGGACAGGCTTGAAGCTTTCTTT.

This clone has only one observation. This chain connects TRBV7-2 to TRBJ2-5, with TRBD1 identical over 9 bases. The CDR3 sequence is 16 residues long. Germline V lookup: CDR1 SGHTA, CDR2 FQGNSA. J lost 4 bases, V lost 0 bases, and 6 bases had no gene match. CDR3 amino acids: CASSLALRDRVETQYF. The CDR3 nucleotides are TGTGCCAGCAGCTTAGCTCTGCGGGACAGGGTAGAGACCCAGTACTTC.

The rearrangement joins TRBV30 to TRBJ1-5; D ambiguous. Germline V CDR1 and CDR2: GTSNPN, SVGIG (reference sequence). This CDR3 is 13 amino acids long. Between the trimmed V and J ends, which lost 3 bases and 4 bases, there was a span of 10 bases. In DNA, the CDR3 is TGTGCCTGGAGAAGAGGGAGGAATCAGCCCCAGCATTTT. It encodes CAWRRGRNQPQHF. Filled out from reference TRBV30 and TRBJ1-5, the complete variable domain reads SQTIHQWPATLVQPVGSPLSLECTVEGTSNPNLYWYRQAAGRGLQLLFYSVGIGQISSEVPQNLSASRPQDRQFILSSKKLLLSDSGFYLCAWRRGRNQPQHFGDGTRLSIL.

V and J are TRBV15 and TRBJ2-5; 7 bases map to TRBD2. The CDR3 extends over 13 amino acids. V lost 8 bases, J lost 4 bases, and 7 bases stayed unmatched. The germline gives CDR1 LNHNV, CDR2 YYDKDF (reference sequence). CDR3 nucleotides: TGTGCCACCCAAGGACTAGAGGGAGAGACCCAGTACTTC. It codes for CATQGLEGETQYF.

The rearrangement links TRBV7-3 to TRBJ2-5, with unresolved D. The V gene's germline CDR1 is SGHTA and CDR2 FQGTGA. The CDR3 sequence is 14 residues long. V gave up 0 bases and J gave up 5 bases, with 10 bases separating them. The CDR3 DNA is TGTGCCAGCAGCTTAACTCCAGTCGGGGAGACCCAGTACTTC. It translates to CASSLTPVGETQYF.

This clone was counted only a few times. This chain uses TRBV4-3 with TRBJ1-2; possibly TRBD1 for D (6 bases). Germline CDR1 reads LGHNA; CDR2 reads YSLEER. The CDR3 is 13 amino acids. V lost 3 bases and J 8 bases, leaving 13 bases between the germline ends. CDR3: CASSHPTGEGYTF. CDR3 nucleotides: TGCGCCAGCAGCCATCCGACAGGAGAGGGCTACACCTTC.

The chain recombines TRBV6-5 with TRBJ1-5; D might be TRBD1 (6 bases). In germline, CDR1 is MNHEY, CDR2 SVGAGI. V lost 6 bases and J 7 bases, leaving 19 bases between the germline ends. The CDR3 spans 15 residues. CDR3 sequence: CASRATRQGTQPQHF. The CDR3 bases are TGTGCCAGCAGGGCCACCCGGCAGGGGACGCAGCCCCAGCATTTT.

The chain recombines TRBV6-6 with TRBJ2-3; TRBD2 matches at 7 bases. This CDR3 has 12 residues. Germline V gene lookup returns CDR1 MNHNY and CDR2 SVGAGI (reference sequence). Unmatched junction bases numbered 4, after V lost 7 bases and J lost 6 bases. The chain's CDR3 is CASTHSGDTQYF. CDR3 bases: TGTGCCAGCACCCATAGCGGGGATACGCAGTATTTT.

In DNA, the CDR3 is TGTGCCAGCAGCCAACTAGCGGGTCTCTACGAGCAGTACTTC. It yields the protein CASSQLAGLYEQYF. The chain recombines TRBV14 with TRBJ2-7; 8 positions match TRBD2. Trimming took 2 bases from V and 3 from J; bases not matched to a gene: 3. The germline V gene encodes CDR1 SGHDN and CDR2 FVKESK. The CDR3 length is 14 residues.

The genes are TRBV4-2 and TRBJ2-3; 9 bases match TRBD2. Germline assignment: CDR1 LGHNA and CDR2 YNFKEQ. The CDR3 is made up of 16 amino acids. V was pared by 4 bases and J by 0 bases, with 5 bases of the junction left unmatched. CDR3 in amino acids: CASSPSTSGSTDTQYF. The CDR3 region has the DNA TGTGCCAGCAGCCCCTCGACTAGCGGTAGCACAGATACGCAGTATTTT.

This chain links TRBV24-1 with TRBJ2-3, with D possibly matching TRBD2 (6 bases). CDR3 length: 15 residues. With 4 bases removed from V and 11 bases from J, the gap between germline ends came to 21 bases. The germline gives CDR1 KGHDR, CDR2 SFDVKD. CDR3 protein: CATSDPLLPEGMQYF. CDR3 nucleotide sequence: TGTGCCACCAGTGACCCCCTGCTCCCGGAGGGGATGCAGTATTTT.

The chain joins TRBV7-9 to TRBJ2-7, with D maybe TRBD1 (5 bases). Trimming removed 2 bases from V and 0 bases from J, with 8 bases in between. The CDR3 extends over 14 amino acids. The germline V gene has CDR1 SEHNR and CDR2 FQNEAQ (reference sequence). The CDR3 region is CASSLTGGSYEQYF. CDR3 bases: TGTGCCAGCAGCTTAACAGGTGGCTCCTACGAGCAGTACTTC. Filled out from reference TRBV7-9 and TRBJ2-7, the complete variable domain reads DTGVSQNPRHKITKRGQNVTFRCDPISEHNRLYWYRQTLGQGPEFLTYFQNEAQLEKSRLLSDRFSAERPKGSFSTLEIQRTEQGDSAMYLCASSLTGGSYEQYFGPGTRLTVT.

The chain links TRBV6-5 to TRBJ1-5; possible D gene TRBD1, 5 bases. V gave up 5 bases and J gave up 3 bases, with 8 bases separating them. The CDR3 totals 13 residues. Per the germline V gene, CDR1 is MNHEY and CDR2 is SVGAGI. CDR3 DNA: TGTGCCAGCAGTCAACAGGTCAATCAGCCCCAGCATTTT. Its translation is CASSQQVNQPQHF.

V is TRBV28 and J is TRBJ1-1; no firm D call. Trimming cost V 9 bases and J 3 bases, with 17 bases left between them. Germline loops: CDR1 MDHEN, CDR2 SYDVKM. This CDR3 spans 14 amino acids. The CDR3 region is CASRQGGMDTEAFF. The CDR3 DNA reads TGTGCCAGTAGACAAGGAGGGATGGACACTGAAGCTTTCTTT.

The gene calls are TRBV2 and TRBJ2-1; D is perhaps TRBD1 (6 bases). CDR1 and CDR2 (germline): SNHLY, FYNNEI. The CDR3 length is 14 residues. V was clipped by 11 bases and J by 3 bases, with 17 bases between them. This chain's CDR3 is CACRDNGLYNEQFF. The CDR3 nucleotides are TGTGCCTGCCGGGACAATGGGCTCTACAATGAGCAGTTCTTC.

V is TRBV7-2 and J is TRBJ2-5; 14 bases map to TRBD2. CDR3 size: 18 residues. The germline V gene has CDR1 SGHTA and CDR2 FQGNSA. Unmatched junction bases numbered 11, after V lost 3 bases and J lost 5 bases. Written as DNA, the CDR3 is TGTGCCAGCAGCTTGGGCCTGACTAGCGGGGGGGCCGGGGAGACCCAGTACTTC. As protein: CASSLGLTSGGAGETQYF.

V and J are TRBV27 and TRBJ2-5; D possibly corresponds to TRBD1 (6 bases). The germline V gene has CDR1 MNHEY and CDR2 SMNVEV (reference sequence). V lost 5 bases to trimming and J lost 0 bases, with 10 bases between them. This CDR3 is built from 14 residues. The CDR3 is CASSRQGNQETQYF. The CDR3 bases are TGTGCCAGCAGTCGGCAGGGGAACCAAGAGACCCAGTACTTC.

J is TRBJ2-3 and V is TRBV7-9, with TRBD2 matching 9 bases. Germline V gene data show CDR1 as SEHNR and CDR2 as FQNEAQ (reference sequence). J gave up 1 base and V 4 bases, and 6 bases lay outside the gene matches. The CDR3 has 16 amino acids. The CDR3 nucleotides read TGTGCCAGCAGCTACCAGCGGGGGGAAGGCACAGATACGCAGTATTTT. The encoded protein is CASSYQRGEGTDTQYF.

The chain has TRBV7-6 and TRBJ2-5; TRBD2 aligns across 7 bases. The V segment lost 3 bases and the J segment 5 bases; nucleotides outside the gene matches: 9. There are 15 residues in the CDR3. In germline, CDR1 is SGHVS, CDR2 FNYEAQ. CDR3 bases: TGTGCCAGCAGCTTGGGGGAGGGCAGCTGGGAGACCCAGTACTTC. This codes for CASSLGEGSWETQYF. The full variable domain, completed using reference TRBV7-6 and TRBJ2-5, is GAGVSQSPRYKVTKRGQDVALRCDPISGHVSLYWYRQALGQGPEFLTYFNYEAQQDKSGLPNDRFSAERPEGSISTLTIQRTEQRDSAMYRCASSLGEGSWETQYFGPGTRLLVL.

CDR3 nucleotide sequence: TGTGCCAGCAGTCCCGGGACAGGGGGCCCTCAGCCCCAGCATTTT. This gives the protein CASSPGTGGPQPQHF. V gene TRBV6-2 or TRBV6-3 combines with J gene TRBJ1-5, with 12 bases aligning to TRBD1. The V gene end was trimmed by 5 bases and the J gene end by 6 bases; junction bases not matched to a gene: 5. The CDR3 is 15 residues long. From germline, CDR1 is MNHEY and CDR2 SVGEGT.

The gene calls are TRBV7-2 and TRBJ2-3; D ambiguous. With 4 bases removed from V and 2 bases from J, the gap between germline ends came to 4 bases. This CDR3 region has 12 residues. From germline, CDR1 is SGHTA and CDR2 FQGNSA. The chain's CDR3 is CASSYYTDTQYF. The CDR3 nucleotides are TGTGCCAGCAGCTATTACACAGATACGCAGTATTTT.